The rows below give T cell receptor beta chains drawn from one sample of a study of blood T cell repertoires in COVID-19. Only in-frame clones appear in the TCRdb table, and some are missing; sequencing was by immunoSEQ multiplex PCR. This sample has more than 250,000 clones, with approximately 90% found just once. Sequenced input: peripheral blood. Receptors were obtained from a woman aged 45 to 65 with COVID-19, enrolled during active disease. Each CDR3 is given with its conserved first and last residue. The order of the fields is D gene, clone size, J gene, V gene, CDR3 protein, CDR3 DNA. A D gene is named only where the DNA matches it firmly. Size tells how often a clone was seen (once, few, many) or the class of an expanded clone, and some rows leave it out.

TRBD1 . TRBJ1-5 TRBV15 CATSRVEGADQPQHF TGTGCCACCAGCAGAGTAGAGGGGGCGGATCAGCCCCAGCATTTT
TRBD1 . TRBJ2-7 TRBV27 CASSSARQGNYEQYF TGTGCCAGCAGTTCGGCGAGACAGGGAAACTACGAGCAGTACTTC
TRBD1 . TRBJ2-7 TRBV19 CASSPRAGGVYEQYF TGTGCCAGTAGCCCCAGGGCAGGGGGTGTCTACGAGCAGTACTTC
. . TRBJ1-5 TRBV21-1 CASSQRGDRANQPQHF TGTGCCAGCAGCCAGAGAGGAGACAGGGCTAATCAGCCCCAGCATTTT
TRBD2 . TRBJ2-3 TRBV7-8 CASSLGIAGGLSDTQYF TGTGCCAGCAGCTTGGGCATAGCGGGAGGGCTATCAGATACGCAGTATTTT
TRBD1 once TRBJ1-1 TRBV25-1 CASSAIPGQGDAEAFF TGTGCCAGCAGTGCCATCCCGGGACAGGGGGACGCTGAAGCTTTCTTT
. . TRBJ1-4 TRBV15 CATSRQGGLYEKLFF TGTGCCACCAGCAGACAGGGTGGGTTGTATGAAAAACTGTTTTTT
. . TRBJ1-5 TRBV6-5 CASRVSADSNQPQHF TGTGCCAGCAGAGTCTCCGCGGATAGCAATCAGCCCCAGCATTTT
TRBD1 . TRBJ2-2 TRBV18 CASSGQGAKTGELFF TGTGCCAGCTCGGGACAGGGGGCAAAAACCGGGGAGCTGTTTTTT
. few TRBJ1-5 TRBV4-2 CASSPVGQPQHF TGTGCCAGCAGCCCGGTCGGGCAGCCCCAGCATTTT
TRBD2 . TRBJ2-1 TRBV5-6 CASSWRASGRTSSYNEQFF TGTGCCAGCAGCTGGAGGGCTAGCGGGAGGACCAGCTCCTACAATGAGCAGTTCTTC
. once TRBJ1-2 TRBV27 CASSPRGHLGAVGYTF TGTGCCAGCAGTCCCAGGGGACATCTGGGGGCGGTTGGCTACACCTTC
. few TRBJ2-2 TRBV27 CASSFVGAPAATANTGELFF TGTGCCAGCAGTTTCGTCGGTGCACCAGCAGCAACAGCGAACACCGGGGAGCTGTTTTTT
. . TRBJ2-6 TRBV19 CASTILKAGANSGANVLTF TGTGCCAGTACCATCCTGAAGGCGGGGGCCAACTCTGGGGCCAACGTCCTGACTTTC
TRBD2 . TRBJ2-7 TRBV6-1 CASSEALGLAGGISSYEQYF TGTGCCAGCAGTGAAGCACTCGGACTAGCGGGAGGCATAAGCTCCTACGAGCAGTACTTC
. . TRBJ2-2 TRBV5-4 CASSFSSTGELFF TGTGCCAGCAGCTTTAGTAGTACCGGGGAGCTGTTTTTT
TRBD1 . TRBJ2-7 TRBV3-1/TRBV3-2 CASSRISFRDRGRYEQYF TGTGCCAGCAGCCGGATTTCCTTCCGGGACAGGGGGCGCTACGAGCAGTACTTC
. . TRBJ1-6 TRBV6-5 CASSRNRDGDSPLHF TGTGCCAGCAGCCGCAACAGGGACGGGGATTCACCCCTCCACTTT
TRBD1 . TRBJ1-5 TRBV5-5 CASSFRDRGVWPQHF TGTGCCAGCAGCTTCCGGGACAGGGGCGTCTGGCCCCAGCATTTT
TRBD1 . TRBJ2-2 TRBV9 CASSVRGQHIGTGELFF TGTGCCAGCAGCGTAAGGGGACAGCACATTGGGACCGGGGAGCTGTTTTTT
TRBD1 once TRBJ1-1 TRBV10-3 CAISGRTGTGALNTEAFF TGTGCCATCAGTGGCAGAACCGGGACAGGGGCTTTGAACACTGAAGCTTTCTTT
. . TRBJ1-5 TRBV3-1/TRBV3-2 CASSQDPFQPQHF TGTGCCAGCAGCCAAGACCCTTTTCAGCCCCAGCATTTT
. once TRBJ1-2 TRBV19 CASSSASQPFYGYTF TGTGCCAGTAGTTCCGCCTCACAGCCGTTCTATGGCTACACCTTC
. . TRBJ2-5 TRBV28 CASRPRQGGKQETQYF TGTGCCAGCAGACCTAGGCAGGGTGGGAAACAAGAGACCCAGTACTTC
. . TRBJ2-1 TRBV27 CASGWRTYNEQFF TGTGCCAGCGGATGGCGGACTTACAATGAGCAGTTCTTC
TRBD2 . TRBJ2-5 TRBV19 CATRGPGLAGWETQYF TGTGCCACCCGAGGACCGGGACTAGCGGGATGGGAGACCCAGTACTTC
. . TRBJ2-5 TRBV5-1 CASSYGGQGYQETQYF TGCGCCAGCAGCTATGGGGGCCAGGGTTACCAAGAGACCCAGTACTTC
. . TRBJ2-7 TRBV5-1 CASSLARGSGSHEQYF TGCGCCAGCAGCTTGGCCAGGGGTTCTGGATCACACGAGCAGTACTTC
TRBD1 . TRBJ1-1 TRBV6-5 CASSYDRARRAGAFF TGTGCCAGCAGTTACGACAGGGCCCGAAGGGCGGGCGCTTTCTTT
. . TRBJ2-2 TRBV5-1 CASSPTANTGELFF TGCGCCAGCAGCCCGACAGCGAACACCGGGGAGCTGTTTTTT
TRBD2 . TRBJ2-3 TRBV3-1/TRBV3-2 CASSPWALAGERTDTQYF TGTGCCAGCAGCCCCTGGGCACTAGCGGGAGAACGCACAGATACGCAGTATTTT
. . TRBJ1-6 TRBV21-1 CASSNKGKARDRWDYNSPLHF TGTGCCAGCAGCAATAAAGGAAAAGCCCGGGACAGGTGGGACTATAATTCACCCCTCCACTTT
TRBD2 . TRBJ2-1 TRBV20-1 CSAGVRERFF TGCAGTGCTGGAGTGCGGGAGCGGTTCTTC
. . TRBJ1-1 TRBV7-9 CASSRQRNTEAFF TGTGCCAGCAGCCGACAGAGGAACACTGAAGCTTTCTTT
TRBD2 few TRBJ2-5 TRBV3-1/TRBV3-2 CASSPNGLGSETQYF TGTGCCAGCAGCCCGAACGGACTAGGTTCGGAGACCCAGTACTTC
TRBD1 few TRBJ1-1 TRBV7-2 CASSFGTVNTEAFF TGTGCCAGCAGCTTCGGGACAGTGAACACTGAAGCTTTCTTT
TRBD1 . TRBJ1-1 TRBV5-1 CASSYDRGKSEAFF TGCGCCAGCAGCTATGACAGGGGGAAGTCTGAAGCTTTCTTT
TRBD2 . TRBJ2-1 TRBV18 CASSPPVTSIYNEQFF TGTGCCAGCTCACCACCAGTGACTAGCATCTACAATGAGCAGTTCTTC
TRBD1 . TRBJ2-7 TRBV18 CASSPGQGLSEQYF TGTGCCAGCTCACCGGGACAGGGGTTAAGCGAGCAGTACTTC
TRBD1 . TRBJ2-6 TRBV19 CASSILGQGAGANVLTF TGTGCCAGTAGTATCCTGGGACAGGGGGCCGGGGCCAACGTCCTGACTTTC
TRBD1 . TRBJ1-1 TRBV30 CAWSVETGRNTEAFF TGTGCCTGGAGTGTCGAGACAGGGAGGAACACTGAAGCTTTCTTT
TRBD1 . TRBJ2-5 TRBV5-4 CASSPDRGLSTQYF TGTGCCAGCAGCCCGGACAGGGGGCTGAGTACCCAGTACTTC
TRBD2 . TRBJ2-2 TRBV5-1 CASSFPSGRACSNTGELFF TGCGCCAGCAGCTTCCCTAGCGGGAGGGCCTGTTCGAACACCGGGGAGCTGTTTTTT
. . TRBJ1-1 TRBV30 CAWNRGQGEAFF TGTGCCTGGAATAGAGGCCAGGGAGAAGCTTTCTTT
TRBD1 . TRBJ2-7 TRBV6-5 CASSGTVMSYEQYF TGTGCCAGTTCCGGGACAGTGATGTCCTACGAGCAGTACTTC
. . TRBJ2-7 TRBV13 CASSLGLEGEQYF TGTGCCAGCAGCTTAGGCCTCGAGGGCGAGCAGTACTTC
TRBD1 . TRBJ2-2 TRBV2 CASSSTGTGGGELFF TGTGCCAGCAGCTCAACCGGGACAGGGGGCGGGGAGCTGTTTTTT
TRBD1 . TRBJ2-7 TRBV7-8 CASSLWDSPYEQYF TGTGCCAGCAGCTTATGGGACAGTCCCTACGAGCAGTACTTC